Sequencing of this T cell receptor (beta chain) was carried out in a study of patients and donors after allogeneic stem cell transplantation. This CDR3 contains 14 residues. Trimming left V 5 bases short and J 8 bases short, with 15 bases between. Per germline, CDR1 MGHRA and CDR2 YSYEKL. Only a few counts were recorded for this clonotype. TCRdb re-derived calls from the RT-PCR reads in MiXCR, one entry per CDR3 protein. In the table there are under 200,000 distinct CDR3 sequences, approximately 31% of which are singletons. V gene TRBV4-1 combines with J gene TRBJ1-4; D is possibly TRBD1 (6 bases). Sequencing was performed on blood, either unsorted or a sorted T cell fraction (not recorded which). The source is a human donor who was either an allogeneic HSCT recipient or a stem cell or donor lymphocyte infusion donor (not recorded which). It is not recorded whose cells these are; they may come from a transplant donor. CDR3: CASSWGPLQEKLFF. DNA for the CDR3: TGCGCCAGCAGCTGGGGGCCCCTTCAGGAAAAACTGTTTTTT.